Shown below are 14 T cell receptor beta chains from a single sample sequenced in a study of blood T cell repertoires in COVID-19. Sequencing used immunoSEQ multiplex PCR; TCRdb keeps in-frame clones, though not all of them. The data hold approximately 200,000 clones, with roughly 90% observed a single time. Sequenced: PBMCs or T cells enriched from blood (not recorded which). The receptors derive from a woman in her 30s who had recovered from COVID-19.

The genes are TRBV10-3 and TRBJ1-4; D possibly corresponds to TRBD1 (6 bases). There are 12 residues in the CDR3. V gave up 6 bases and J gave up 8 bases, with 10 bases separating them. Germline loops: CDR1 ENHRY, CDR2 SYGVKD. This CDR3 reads CAIRGAGEKLFF. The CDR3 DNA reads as TGTGCCATCAGGGGGGCCGGGGAAAAACTGTTTTTT.

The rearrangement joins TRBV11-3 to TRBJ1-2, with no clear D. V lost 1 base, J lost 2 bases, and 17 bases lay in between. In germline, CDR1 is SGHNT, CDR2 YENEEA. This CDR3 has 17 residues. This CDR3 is CASSLAGMGGKNYGYTF. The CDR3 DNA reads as TGTGCCAGCAGCTTAGCCGGAATGGGCGGGAAAAACTATGGCTACACCTTC.

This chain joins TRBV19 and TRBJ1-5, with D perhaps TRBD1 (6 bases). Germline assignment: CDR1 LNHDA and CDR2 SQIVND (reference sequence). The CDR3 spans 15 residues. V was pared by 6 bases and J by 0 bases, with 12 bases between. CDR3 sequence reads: CASRKDRFSNQPQHF. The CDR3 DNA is TGTGCCAGTAGGAAAGACAGGTTTAGCAATCAGCCCCAGCATTTT.

CDR3 DNA sequence: TGCGCCAGCAGCCAAGATGCGACAGGGAACACAGATACGCAGTATTTT. It encodes CASSQDATGNTDTQYF. This rearrangement joins TRBV4-1 to TRBJ2-3; 7 bases align to TRBD1. CDR1 is MGHRA and CDR2 is YSYEKL in the germline V gene. V dropped 0 bases and J dropped 2; count of bases not matched to a gene: 5. This CDR3 is 16 amino acids long.

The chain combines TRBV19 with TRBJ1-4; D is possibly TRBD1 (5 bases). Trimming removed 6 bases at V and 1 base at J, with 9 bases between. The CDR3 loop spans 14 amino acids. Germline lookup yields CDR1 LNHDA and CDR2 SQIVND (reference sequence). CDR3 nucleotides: TGTGCCAGTAGCACGGGGGAAACTAATGAAAAACTGTTTTTT. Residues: CASSTGETNEKLFF.

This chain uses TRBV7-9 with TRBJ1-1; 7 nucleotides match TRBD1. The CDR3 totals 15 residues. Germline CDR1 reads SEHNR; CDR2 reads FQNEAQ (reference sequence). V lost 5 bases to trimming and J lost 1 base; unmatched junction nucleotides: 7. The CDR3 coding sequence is TGTGCCAGCAGCGAACGGGACAGCCGGAACACTGAAGCTTTCTTT. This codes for CASSERDSRNTEAFF.

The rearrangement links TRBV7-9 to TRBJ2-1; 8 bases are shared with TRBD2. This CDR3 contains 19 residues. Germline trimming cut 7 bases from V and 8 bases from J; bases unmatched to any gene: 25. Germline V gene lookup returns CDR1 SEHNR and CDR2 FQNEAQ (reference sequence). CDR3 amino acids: CASIDSPTPKSGSFDEQFF. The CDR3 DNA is TGTGCCAGCATCGATAGCCCGACCCCTAAAAGCGGGAGTTTTGATGAGCAGTTCTTC.

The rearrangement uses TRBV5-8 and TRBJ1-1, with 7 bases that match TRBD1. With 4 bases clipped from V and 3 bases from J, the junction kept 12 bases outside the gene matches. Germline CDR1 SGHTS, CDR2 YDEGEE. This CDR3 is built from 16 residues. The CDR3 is CASSPRGSGRDTEAFF. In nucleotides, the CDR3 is TGTGCCAGCAGCCCCAGGGGGTCCGGTAGGGACACTGAAGCTTTCTTT.

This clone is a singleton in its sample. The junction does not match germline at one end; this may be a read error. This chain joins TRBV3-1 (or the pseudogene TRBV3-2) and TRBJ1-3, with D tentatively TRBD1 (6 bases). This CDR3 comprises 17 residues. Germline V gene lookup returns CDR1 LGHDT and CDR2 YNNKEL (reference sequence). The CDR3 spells CASSEGHLVHSGNTIYF. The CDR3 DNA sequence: TGTGCTAGCAGCGAGGGACATCTTGTCCACTCTGGAAACACCATATATTTT.

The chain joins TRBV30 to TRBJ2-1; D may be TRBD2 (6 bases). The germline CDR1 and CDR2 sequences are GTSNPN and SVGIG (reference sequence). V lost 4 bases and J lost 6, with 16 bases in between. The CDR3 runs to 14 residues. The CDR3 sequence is CAWTGGILLNEQFF. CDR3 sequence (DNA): TGTGCCTGGACCGGCGGGATCCTCCTCAATGAGCAGTTCTTC.

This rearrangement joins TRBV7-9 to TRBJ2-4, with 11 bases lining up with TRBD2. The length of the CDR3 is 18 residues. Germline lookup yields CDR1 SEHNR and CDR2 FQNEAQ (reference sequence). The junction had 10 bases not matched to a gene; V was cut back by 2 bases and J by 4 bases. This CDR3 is CASSLRTSGREGKNIQYF. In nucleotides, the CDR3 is TGTGCCAGCAGCTTAAGGACTAGCGGGCGGGAGGGTAAAAACATTCAGTACTTC.

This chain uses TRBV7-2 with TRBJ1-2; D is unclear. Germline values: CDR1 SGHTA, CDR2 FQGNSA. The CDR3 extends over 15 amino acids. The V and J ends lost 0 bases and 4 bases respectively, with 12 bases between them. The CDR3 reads CASSLAPGDSYGYTF. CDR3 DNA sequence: TGTGCCAGCAGCTTAGCGCCAGGCGATAGCTATGGCTACACCTTC.

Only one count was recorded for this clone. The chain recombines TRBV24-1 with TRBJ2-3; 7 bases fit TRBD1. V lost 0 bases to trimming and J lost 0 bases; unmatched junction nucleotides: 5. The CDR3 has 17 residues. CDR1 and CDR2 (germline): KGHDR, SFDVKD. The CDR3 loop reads CATSDLDRDSSTDTQYF. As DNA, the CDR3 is TGTGCCACCAGTGATTTGGACCGGGACAGTAGCACAGATACGCAGTATTTT.

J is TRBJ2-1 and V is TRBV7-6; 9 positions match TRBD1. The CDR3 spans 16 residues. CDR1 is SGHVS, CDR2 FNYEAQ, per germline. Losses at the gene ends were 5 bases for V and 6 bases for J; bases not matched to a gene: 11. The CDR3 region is CASSRTNRGLVNEQFF. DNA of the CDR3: TGTGCCAGCAGCCGAACCAACAGGGGGCTCGTCAATGAGCAGTTCTTC.